This T cell receptor (beta chain) was found in a study of shared clonotypes between healthy human individuals. The CDR3 has 14 residues. CDR1 is MRHNA and CDR2 is SNTAGT in the germline V gene. Trimming cost V 8 bases and J 0 bases; bases outside gene matches: 6. Some clones are missing from TCRdb's copy, which holds only in-frame ones; the method was immunoSEQ multiplex PCR. The table shows a few million clones, with approximately 93% occurring only once. Only one count was recorded for this clone. Its antigen is undetermined. General observations from the study: Naive subsets generally had larger estimated richness than memory subsets. A small donor pool kept down the genetic and exposure-history diversity that was represented.

The chain links TRBV6-4 to TRBJ2-7, with 8 positions matching TRBD1. The receptor was isolated from a man between 18 and 29 years old in good health. Some clones in this sample may be carry-over from other donors' samples. Material for sequencing was naive CD4+ T cells from PBMCs. Subset meaning: CD45RA+ positively selected. CDR3 sequence: CASPGQDGSYEQYF. CDR3 DNA sequence: TGTGCCAGCCCGGGACAGGACGGCTCCTACGAGCAGTACTTC.